The 30 T cell receptor beta chains reported below all come from one sample, sequenced in a study of T cells in pancreatic ductal adenocarcinoma. The repertoire was sequenced with immunoSEQ multiplex PCR; TCRdb's copy has only in-frame clones and lacks some. Here the sample spans over 15,000 clones, approximately 90% being singletons. Selected pancreatic ductal adenocarcinoma patients had undergone surgery without neoadjuvant therapy. Input material: PBMCs. The receptors stem from a human donor with pancreatic ductal adenocarcinoma.

The chain is built from TRBV2 and TRBJ1-1, with 10 bases lining up with TRBD1. Germline V gene sequence: CDR1 SNHLY, CDR2 FYNNEI. The CDR3 contains 16 residues. V lost 1 base to trimming and J lost 3 bases; unmatched junction nucleotides: 5. CDR3 DNA: TGTGCCAGCAGTGAAGGGCCGGGACAGGGGTACACTGAAGCTTTCTTT. It codes for CASSEGPGQGYTEAFF. The full variable domain, completed using reference TRBV2 and TRBJ1-1, is EPEVTQTPSHQVTQMGQEVILRCVPISNHLYFYWYRQILGQKVEFLVSFYNNEISEKSEIFDDQFSVERPDGSNFTLKIRSTKLEDSAMYFCASSEGPGQGYTEAFFGQGTRLTVV.

The J gene is TRBJ1-1, the V gene TRBV10-3; 12 bases fit TRBD1. Losses at the gene ends were 9 bases for V and 0 bases for J; bases not matched to a gene: 11. Germline CDR1 reads ENHRY; CDR2 reads SYGVKD. The CDR3 covers 17 residues. The CDR3 DNA reads as TGTGCCATTACCCTGGGACAGGGGGCCGCCATGAACACTGAAGCTTTCTTT. The encoded protein is CAITLGQGAAMNTEAFF.

The CDR3 spells CASSPGLAGGAKNIQYF. CDR3 DNA sequence: TGTGCCAGCTCACCGGGACTAGCGGGAGGCGCTAAAAACATTCAGTACTTC. J is TRBJ2-4 and V is TRBV18, with 15 bases that match TRBD2. Germline lookup yields CDR1 KGHSH and CDR2 LQKENI. With V trimmed by 3 bases and J by 4 bases, 4 bases remained unmatched. This CDR3 spans 17 amino acids. Full variable domain (outside the CDR3, taken from reference TRBV18 and TRBJ2-4): NAGVMQNPRHLVRRRGQEARLRCSPMKGHSHVYWYRQLPEEGLKFMVYLQKENIIDESGMPKERFSAEFPKEGPSILRIQQVVRGDSAAYFCASSPGLAGGAKNIQYFGAGTRLSVL.

This chain uses TRBV28 with TRBJ2-7; TRBD1 matches 9 bases. The CDR3 is 16 amino acids. CDR1 and CDR2 (germline): MDHEN, SYDVKM. V shed 1 base and J 0 bases; nucleotides not matched to a gene: 4. The CDR3 spells CASSLYRGLSSYEQYF. CDR3 bases: TGTGCCAGCAGTTTATACAGGGGGCTGAGCTCCTACGAGCAGTACTTC. Looking up the rest from reference TRBV28 and TRBJ2-7 gives the full variable domain: DVKVTQSSRYLVKRTGEKVFLECVQDMDHENMFWYRQDPGLGLRLIYFSYDVKMKEKGDIPEGYSVSREKKERFSLILESASTNQTSMYLCASSLYRGLSSYEQYFGPGTRLTVT.

The chain has TRBV10-2 and TRBJ2-7; TRBD1 matches at 9 bases. CDR1 WSHSY and CDR2 SAAADI come from the germline V gene. The CDR3 runs 14 residues. V lost 4 bases to trimming and J lost 0 bases; unmatched junction nucleotides: 1. The CDR3 sequence: CASSVQGASYEQYF. The CDR3 bases are TGCGCCAGCAGTGTACAGGGGGCCTCCTACGAGCAGTACTTC.

The chain employs TRBV28 and TRBJ1-1; D might be TRBD1 (6 bases). CDR1 is MDHEN, CDR2 SYDVKM, per germline. Trimming took 5 bases from V and 0 from J, leaving 19 bases between them. The CDR3 is 17 amino acids. The CDR3 region is CASSLMREGGMNTEAFF. The DNA for the CDR3 is TGTGCCAGCAGTCTGATGCGAGAGGGGGGTATGAACACTGAAGCTTTCTTT. The full variable domain, completed using reference TRBV28 and TRBJ1-1, is DVKVTQSSRYLVKRTGEKVFLECVQDMDHENMFWYRQDPGLGLRLIYFSYDVKMKEKGDIPEGYSVSREKKERFSLILESASTNQTSMYLCASSLMREGGMNTEAFFGQGTRLTVV.

The chain uses TRBV10-3 and TRBJ1-1, with D possibly being TRBD1 (5 bases). Germline V gene sequence: CDR1 ENHRY, CDR2 SYGVKD. This CDR3 contains 16 residues. Trimming stripped 3 bases from V and 0 bases from J, with 14 bases between. The CDR3 nucleotides read TGTGCCATCAGTGACCTCCGGGGGGGGGTGAACACTGAAGCTTTCTTT. The encoded protein is CAISDLRGGVNTEAFF.

The rearrangement links TRBV13 to TRBJ2-7, with D tentatively TRBD2 (5 bases). There are 14 residues in the CDR3. V was clipped by 5 bases and J by 3 bases, with 14 bases between them. Germline V gene sequence: CDR1 PRHDT, CDR2 FYEKMQ (reference sequence). The CDR3 bases are TGTGCCAGCAGCCGGCTGCTGAGGGACTACGAGCAGTACTTC. It yields the protein CASSRLLRDYEQYF.

The CDR3: CASSEGSTDTQYF. In DNA, the CDR3 is TGCGCCAGCAGTGAGGGATCCACAGATACGCAGTATTTT. This chain links TRBV10-1 with TRBJ2-3; D unclear. The length of the CDR3 is 13 residues. Trimming removed 2 bases at V and 2 bases at J, with 5 bases between. Looked up from germline, CDR1 is WNHNN and CDR2 is SYGVQD (reference sequence).

The V call is TRBV9, the J call TRBJ1-3, with D possibly matching TRBD1 (6 bases). Germline V gene lookup returns CDR1 SGDLS and CDR2 YYNGEE. V lost 4 bases to trimming and J lost 4 bases, with 21 bases between them. The CDR3 length is 17 residues. For the CDR3, the DNA is TGTGCCAGCAGCCTCTTTGTGGGACACACTTCGGGAAACACCATATATTTT. Translated: CASSLFVGHTSGNTIYF.

The chain couples TRBV11-2 to TRBJ2-7, with D tentatively TRBD1 (6 bases). The CDR3 loop spans 15 amino acids. The germline gives CDR1 SGHAT, CDR2 FQNNGV. The V end was cut by 0 bases, the J end by 6 bases, with 15 bases between. The CDR3 coding sequence is TGTGCCAGCAGCTTAGATGGGGGCGCTCGGCCCGAGCAGTACTTC. This codes for CASSLDGGARPEQYF.

The rearrangement links TRBV28 to TRBJ2-5; D call uncertain. V lost 2 bases, J lost 0 bases, and 7 bases lay in between. CDR1 is MDHEN and CDR2 is SYDVKM in the germline V gene. This CDR3 has 14 residues. CDR3 residues: CASSLGQYQETQYF. CDR3 sequence (DNA): TGTGCCAGCAGTTTAGGGCAGTACCAAGAGACCCAGTACTTC.

The CDR3 sequence is CAWNGGLYEQYF. As DNA, the CDR3 is TGTGCCTGGAACGGGGGCCTCTACGAGCAGTACTTC. The chain uses TRBV30 and TRBJ2-7; TRBD1 or TRBD2 may be the D gene (6 bases each). The CDR3 consists of 12 residues. Germline V CDR1 and CDR2: GTSNPN, SVGIG (reference sequence). Trimming removed 4 bases at V and 3 bases at J, with 10 bases between. Full variable domain (rest looked up from reference TRBV30 and TRBJ2-7): SQTIHQWPATLVQPVGSPLSLECTVEGTSNPNLYWYRQAAGRGLQLLFYSVGIGQISSEVPQNLSASRPQDRQFILSSKKLLLSDSGFYLCAWNGGLYEQYFGPGTRLTVT.

This clone is large by share. This CDR3 reads CATSRDNAGTEAFF. CDR3 in DNA: TGTGCCACCAGCAGAGATAATGCAGGCACTGAAGCTTTCTTT. The chain links TRBV15 to TRBJ1-1; D not resolved. This CDR3 is built from 14 residues. The germline gives CDR1 LNHNV, CDR2 YYDKDF (reference sequence). Trimming pared 0 bases from V and 4 bases from J, leaving 9 bases between.

The V and J genes are TRBV7-2 and TRBJ1-4; D is ambiguous. The ends were cut back, 1 base at V and 2 bases at J, with 14 bases in the middle. Germline CDR1 and CDR2: SGHTA and FQGNSA. The CDR3 is 17 amino acids. The CDR3 sequence: CASSLVVGGVTNEKLFF. In nucleotides, the CDR3 is TGTGCCAGCAGCTTAGTTGTAGGAGGTGTTACTAATGAAAAACTGTTTTTT.

Concerning this clone itself: Germline is not matched at one junction end, which may reflect a read error. V and J are TRBV28 and TRBJ1-6, with a weak D call TRBD1 (5 bases). CDR3 length equals 15 residues. The V gene's germline CDR1 is MDHEN and CDR2 SYDVKM. CDR3 DNA sequence: TGTGCCAGCAGTTCACCCAGCGGGGGTGGTTCACCCCTTCACTTT. Its translation is CASSSPSGGGSPLHF.

This sequence joins TRBV7-3 and TRBJ1-3; 7 bases line up with TRBD1. CDR1 is SGHTA, CDR2 FQGTGA, per germline. J lost 4 bases, V lost 4 bases, and 7 bases had no gene match. The CDR3 is 15 residues long. The CDR3 region is CASSYDREPGNTIYF. Written as DNA, the CDR3 is TGTGCCAGCAGCTATGACAGGGAGCCCGGAAACACCATATATTTT.

This chain links TRBV6-1 with TRBJ2-7; D is uncertain. Germline V gene sequence: CDR1 MNHNS, CDR2 SASEGT. The CDR3 contains 13 residues. The V end lost 2 bases, the J end lost 0 bases, and 5 bases lay between the germline ends. CDR3 loop: CASSEFDSYEQYF. CDR3 nucleotides: TGTGCCAGCAGTGAATTTGACTCCTACGAGCAGTACTTC.

The chain couples TRBV7-9 to TRBJ1-1; 9 bases line up with TRBD1. The CDR3 loop spans 13 amino acids. CDR1 is SEHNR, CDR2 FQNEAQ, per germline (reference sequence). Trimming took 5 bases from V and 8 from J; bases not matched to a gene: 6. CDR3 sequence (DNA): TGTGCCAGCAGCCTCATGGGACAGGGCGAAGCTTTCTTT. Its protein is CASSLMGQGEAFF.

The chain couples TRBV5-4 to TRBJ1-2, with D hard to call. CDR3 length: 14 residues. Germline-derived CDR1 and CDR2 are SGHNT and YYREEE (reference sequence). V shed 4 bases and J shed 0 bases, with 10 bases lying between them. The CDR3 spells CASSRGVANYGYTF. In DNA, the CDR3 is TGTGCCAGCAGCCGGGGTGTAGCTAACTATGGCTACACCTTC.

V usage is TRBV5-1 and J usage is TRBJ2-3, with 11 positions matching TRBD1. Per germline, CDR1 SGHRS and CDR2 YFSETQ. The CDR3 totals 17 residues. V lost 7 bases and J lost 0; bases outside the gene matches: 10. The CDR3 sequence is CASSAGTGGLSTDTQYF. CDR3 nucleotide sequence: TGCGCCAGCTCAGCCGGGACAGGGGGGTTAAGCACAGATACGCAGTATTTT.

This chain uses TRBV21-1 with TRBJ1-3; the DNA was not compared with TRBD1, the D call given in the table. TRBV21-1 is marked as a pseudogene. CDR3 length: 20 residues. In DNA form, the CDR3 reads TGTGCCAGCAGCCCCCGTGGGGGACAGGGGGCCGTAAGCTCTGGAAACACCATATATTTT. Protein product: CASSPRGGQGAVSSGNTIYF.

This chain uses TRBV10-3 with TRBJ2-5; D perhaps matches TRBD1 (6 bases). V lost 7 bases to trimming and J lost 0 bases, with 6 bases between them. CDR1 and CDR2 from the germline V gene are ENHRY and SYGVKD. The CDR3 contains 12 residues. The CDR3 nucleotides read TGTGCCATCAAGGGGGACCAAGAGACCCAGTACTTC. It encodes CAIKGDQETQYF.

The genes are TRBV6-5 and TRBJ2-5; D is unresolved. The germline V gene encodes CDR1 MNHEY and CDR2 SVGAGI. Trimming shortened V by 0 bases and J by 1 base, and 12 bases separated the two germline ends. The length of the CDR3 is 16 residues. The CDR3 region has the DNA TGTGCCAGCAGTTACTCGATTAGGGTATCCCAAGAGACCCAGTACTTC. Protein sequence: CASSYSIRVSQETQYF.

The chain uses TRBV7-2 and TRBJ2-5, with 14 bases aligning to TRBD2. J lost 5 bases, V lost 3 bases, and 14 bases had no gene match. CDR3 length: 19 residues. Germline V gives CDR1 SGHTA, CDR2 FQGNSA. CDR3 coding DNA: TGTGCCAGCAGCTTCCTTCCGGGACTAGCGGGAGCCGCCGGGGAGACCCAGTACTTC. This sequence encodes CASSFLPGLAGAAGETQYF. Variable domain in full (rest from reference TRBV7-2 and TRBJ2-5): GAGVSQSPSNKVTEKGKDVELRCDPISGHTALYWYRQSLGQGLEFLIYFQGNSAPDKSGLPSDRFSAERTGGSVSTLTIQRTQQEDSAVYLCASSFLPGLAGAAGETQYFGPGTRLLVL.

CDR3 residues: CASSLVTVEYSGNTIYF. The CDR3 DNA is TGTGCCAGCAGCTTAGTGACAGTAGAATACTCTGGAAACACCATATATTTT. The chain combines TRBV7-2 with TRBJ1-3; possible D gene TRBD1, 5 bases. Germline CDR1 reads SGHTA; CDR2 reads FQGNSA. CDR3 size: 17 residues. Trimming removed 1 base from V and 0 bases from J, with 13 bases in between.

The chain couples TRBV27 to TRBJ1-1; 8 bases fit TRBD1. Trimming at V came to 5 bases and at J to 7 bases, leaving 6 bases not matched to a gene. The germline gives CDR1 MNHEY, CDR2 SMNVEV (reference sequence). This CDR3 has 13 residues. CDR3 nucleotides: TGTGCCAGCAGTCCCAGGGGGCCAGATGAAGCTTTCTTT. Its protein product is CASSPRGPDEAFF.

This clone was found once. The chain combines TRBV29-1 with TRBJ2-2; 7 bases are a match to TRBD2. CDR1 SQVTM and CDR2 ANQGSEA come from the germline V gene. V gave up 6 bases and J gave up 7 bases; unmatched junction bases: 2. The CDR3 has 11 amino acids. The CDR3, as DNA: TGCAGCGTGGGAGGGATCGGGGAGCTGTTTTTT. Translation gives CSVGGIGELFF.

The CDR3 loop reads CASRGRRLWGQPQHF. In DNA, the CDR3 is TGTGCCAGCCGAGGAAGGAGGTTGTGGGGTCAGCCCCAGCATTTT. The chain recombines TRBV7-7 with TRBJ1-5; no clear D. The germline V gene has CDR1 SSHAT and CDR2 FNYEAQ (reference sequence). V was trimmed by 8 bases and J by 6 bases, leaving 20 bases between them. The CDR3 sequence is 15 residues long.

The J gene is TRBJ2-3, the V gene TRBV5-1, with D unresolved. Germline CDR1 is SGHRS and CDR2 is YFSETQ. The V gene lost 2 bases and the J gene lost 4 bases, with 8 bases spanning the gap. The CDR3 covers 13 residues. The CDR3 coding sequence is TGCGCCAGCAGCTTAGGCTCTGCAGATACGCAGTATTTT. This gives the protein CASSLGSADTQYF.